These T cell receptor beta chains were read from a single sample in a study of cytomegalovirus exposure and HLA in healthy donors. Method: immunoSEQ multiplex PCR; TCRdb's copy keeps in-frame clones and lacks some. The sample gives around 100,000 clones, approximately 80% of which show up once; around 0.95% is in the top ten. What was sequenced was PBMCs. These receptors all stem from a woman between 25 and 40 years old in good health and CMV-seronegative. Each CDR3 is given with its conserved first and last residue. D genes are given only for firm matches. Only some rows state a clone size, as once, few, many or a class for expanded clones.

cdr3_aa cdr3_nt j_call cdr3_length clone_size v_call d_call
CASSQWGDHSGANVLTF TGCGCCAGCAGCCAATGGGGGGACCACTCTGGGGCCAACGTCCTGACTTTC TRBJ2-6 17 once TRBV4-3 NA
CASSPRDRLVKSDTEAFF TGTGCCAGTAGTCCCCGGGACAGGTTGGTTAAATCGGACACTGAAGCTTTCTTT TRBJ1-1 18 NA TRBV19 TRBD1
CASSPGLARGYTDTQYF TGTGCCAGCAGCCCGGGACTAGCGAGGGGTTACACAGATACGCAGTATTTT TRBJ2-3 17 NA TRBV14 TRBD2
CASSSPWNTEAFF TGTGCCAGCAGTTCCCCGTGGAACACTGAAGCTTTCTTT TRBJ1-1 13 NA TRBV6-5 NA
CASSQDWQGGRELFF TGCGCCAGCAGCCAAGACTGGCAGGGGGGTCGGGAGCTGTTTTTT TRBJ2-2 15 once TRBV4-3 NA
CASSQDQAGATNEKLFF TGCGCCAGCAGCCAAGATCAGGCCGGTGCAACTAATGAAAAACTGTTTTTT TRBJ1-4 17 NA TRBV4-3 NA
CASSPSHRGNEKLFF TGCGCCAGCAGCCCCTCTCACAGGGGGAATGAAAAACTGTTTTTT TRBJ1-4 15 NA TRBV4-3 TRBD1
CASSLGTQTGDTQYF TGCGCCAGCAGCTTGGGGACTCAAACGGGAGATACGCAGTATTTT TRBJ2-3 15 NA TRBV5-1 NA
CASSTAPGGDGEEQYF TGTGCCAGCAGCACGGCGCCGGGGGGCGACGGGGAGGAGCAGTACTTC TRBJ2-7 16 NA TRBV6-6 NA
CASSLYRNTEAFF TGTGCCAGCAGCTTGTATAGGAACACTGAAGCTTTCTTT TRBJ1-1 13 NA TRBV5-6 NA
CASSILGTGGNTIYF TGTGCCAGCAGCATTCTTGGGACAGGCGGAAACACCATATATTTT TRBJ1-3 15 NA TRBV9 TRBD1
CASSLDLESAQYF TGTGCCAGCAGCTTAGATCTTGAATCGGCCCAGTACTTC TRBJ2-5 13 few TRBV11-3 NA
CASSLHRDWGSPLHF TGTGCCAGCAGCTTGCACAGGGATTGGGGTTCACCCCTCCACTTT TRBJ1-6 15 NA TRBV7-3 NA
CASTGGEQYF TGTGCCAGCACGGGGGGCGAGCAGTACTTC TRBJ2-7 10 NA TRBV6-1 TRBD2
CAWTLGVNYGYTF TGTGCCTGGACCCTAGGGGTGAACTATGGCTACACCTTC TRBJ1-2 13 NA TRBV30 NA
CASSQPSGGITDTQYF TGCGCCAGCAGCCAACCTAGCGGGGGGATCACAGATACGCAGTATTTT TRBJ2-3 16 NA TRBV4-3 TRBD2
CASSTRKTGSETQYF TGTGCCAGCTCAACACGAAAGACAGGGTCGGAGACCCAGTACTTC TRBJ2-5 15 NA TRBV18 TRBD1
CATRLAGNTGELFF TGCGCCACCCGACTAGCGGGTAACACCGGGGAGCTGTTTTTT TRBJ2-2 14 NA TRBV5-1 TRBD2
CASRATGNTEAFF TGCGCCAGCAGGGCGACAGGGAACACTGAAGCTTTCTTT TRBJ1-1 13 few TRBV10-1 NA
CSVEGLLLDLDLQGVLKQYF TGCAGCGTTGAAGGACTCCTCTTGGACCTTGATCTACAGGGCGTTCTGAAGCAGTACTTC TRBJ2-7 20 NA TRBV29-1 NA
CAISTGTGANTEAFF TGTGCCATCAGTACCGGGACAGGGGCAAACACTGAAGCTTTCTTT TRBJ1-1 15 NA TRBV10-3 TRBD1
CASSFGQGFEETQYF TGTGCCAGCAGCTTCGGACAGGGCTTCGAAGAGACCCAGTACTTC TRBJ2-5 15 NA TRBV7-3 TRBD1
CAWSPVRAPKHEQFF TGTGCCTGGAGCCCTGTGAGGGCCCCAAAGCATGAGCAGTTCTTC TRBJ2-1 15 NA TRBV30 NA
CASNPHQQGDHQPQHF TGCGCCAGCAACCCGCACCAACAGGGGGATCACCAGCCCCAGCATTTT TRBJ1-5 16 NA TRBV4-1 TRBD1
CASRDGLAGGTGELFF TGTGCCAGCAGGGATGGACTAGCGGGAGGGACCGGGGAGCTGTTTTTT TRBJ2-2 16 NA TRBV7-2 TRBD2
CASSYPRQGIYGYTF TGTGCCAGCAGCTACCCACGACAGGGGATCTATGGCTACACCTTC TRBJ1-2 15 NA TRBV6-5 TRBD1
CAWTLAGYGYTF TGTGCCTGGACCCTCGCGGGCTATGGCTACACCTTC TRBJ1-2 12 NA TRBV30 NA
CASCLGGIGVHGYTF TGTGCCAGCTGCCTAGGAGGCATCGGGGTCCATGGCTACACCTTC TRBJ1-2 15 NA TRBV6-5 NA
CAWSVQTNYGYTF TGTGCCTGGAGTGTACAGACCAACTATGGCTACACCTTC TRBJ1-2 13 NA TRBV30 NA
CANRGIHGYTF TGTGCTAATCGGGGGATCCATGGCTACACCTTC TRBJ1-2 11 NA TRBV2 NA
CASTDPGLAGDEQYF TGCGCCAGCACCGATCCGGGACTAGCGGGAGACGAGCAGTACTTC TRBJ2-7 15 NA TRBV5-1 TRBD2
CALFARRAPYNTF TGTGCCTTATTCGCCCGGCGGGCCCCTTATAACACCTTC TRBJ1-2 13 NA TRBV30 NA
CASSPQNSNQPQHF TGTGCCAGCAGTCCGCAGAATAGCAATCAGCCCCAGCATTTT TRBJ1-5 14 NA TRBV27 NA
CASSLGQGGEKLFF TGCGCCAGCAGCTTGGGACAGGGAGGTGAAAAACTGTTTTTT TRBJ1-4 14 NA TRBV5-1 TRBD1
CASSFEVTGQPEAFF TGTGCCAGCAGCTTCGAGGTAACAGGTCAGCCTGAAGCTTTCTTT TRBJ1-1 15 NA TRBV5-6 NA
CASSLASSSAQETQYF TGTGCCAGCAGCTTAGCTTCCTCTAGCGCCCAAGAGACCCAGTACTTC TRBJ2-5 16 NA TRBV7-2 NA
CAISDLGQGASGANVLTF TGTGCCATCAGTGATTTGGGACAGGGCGCGTCTGGGGCCAACGTCCTGACTTTC TRBJ2-6 18 few TRBV10-3 TRBD1
CATSRVGTGNEKLFF TGTGCCACCAGCAGAGTCGGGACAGGGAATGAAAAACTGTTTTTT TRBJ1-4 15 NA TRBV15 TRBD1
CASSLGYWAGDLATEAFF TGTGCCAGCAGCTTAGGCTATTGGGCAGGGGATTTGGCCACTGAAGCTTTCTTT TRBJ1-1 18 NA TRBV13 NA
CASTGWQGSTEAFF TGTGCCAGTACTGGGTGGCAGGGGAGTACTGAAGCTTTCTTT TRBJ1-1 14 once TRBV19 NA
CAWSAGSDTEAFF TGTGCCTGGAGTGCCGGGTCGGACACTGAAGCTTTCTTT TRBJ1-1 13 NA TRBV30 NA
CASSFQGAGDTQYF TGTGCCAGCAGTTTTCAGGGGGCAGGGGATACGCAGTATTTT TRBJ2-3 14 NA TRBV6-5 TRBD1
CASTSGMNTEAFF TGTGCCAGCACATCAGGGATGAACACTGAAGCTTTCTTT TRBJ1-1 13 few TRBV6-1 NA
CASSTGGSSYEQYF TGTGCCAGCAGCACAGGGGGCTCATCCTACGAGCAGTACTTC TRBJ2-7 14 NA TRBV6-5 TRBD1
CASSLRQEGSYTF TGCGCCAGCAGCTTGAGGCAGGAGGGAAGCTACACCTTC TRBJ1-2 13 once TRBV5-1 NA
CASSQLSGGETQYF TGTGCCAGCAGTCAATTGTCGGGGGGAGAGACCCAGTACTTC TRBJ2-5 14 NA TRBV6-5 TRBD2